These T cell receptor beta chains were read from a single sample in a study of cytomegalovirus exposure and HLA in healthy donors. Using immunoSEQ multiplex PCR, the repertoire was profiled, and TCRdb retains in-frame clones only, with some absent. The data show about 120,000 clones, 60% to 85% seen once. Sequencing was carried out using PBMCs. The receptors were gathered from a woman in her thirties or forties in good health and CMV-seropositive. CDR3s include the opening cysteine and the closing phenylalanine or tryptophan. D genes are given only for firm matches.

D gene,V gene,CDR3 protein
NA,TRBV5-4,CASSPKGGSSYEQYF
TRBD2,TRBV7-2,CASSRGLYNEQFF
NA,TRBV27,CASRREGSNQPQHF
TRBD2,TRBV30,CAWSVGAGGYEQYF
NA,TRBV4-2,CASSSEDYGYTF
NA,TRBV4-1,CASSQDKGTYEQYF
NA,TRBV19,CASRPRAGGGNQPQHF
NA,TRBV5-4,CASSLTPSYEQYF
TRBD2,TRBV7-3,CASSKSAGDSYNEQFF
NA,TRBV6-5,CASSRLANTEAFF
NA,TRBV7-2,CASSQEAYEQYF
NA,TRBV6-6,CASTDWTGEKLFF
NA,TRBV5-8,CASTLGFMGLQETQYF
TRBD1,TRBV5-1,CASTYRGGGQQETQYF
TRBD2,TRBV7-3,CASSPLAGVNEQFF
TRBD2,TRBV6-6,CASSYRQRGETQYF
NA,TRBV7-2,CASSLSTDNQPQHF
TRBD1,TRBV2,CASRTGGYEQYF
NA,TRBV7-9,CASSLVTGSYEQYF
TRBD1,TRBV28,CASSAPGTGNTEAFF
NA,TRBV7-2,CASSFGVSYEQYF
NA,TRBV30,CAWGLGGTEAFF
NA,TRBV2,CASCPRQGWEETQYF
NA,TRBV4-3,CASSRAQGEAFF
NA,TRBV5-6,CASSLYRSYEQYF
TRBD2,TRBV2,CASSPLAGADGGTQYF
NA,TRBV27,CASSLKVQGQTDTQYF
TRBD1,TRBV19,CASSIGQGALNQPQHF
NA,TRBV10-3,CAISESTASLTYEQYF
TRBD1,TRBV2,CASSPGQGAGGANVLTF
TRBD1,TRBV30,CALQGSGNQPQHF
NA,TRBV5-8,CASSLWRQPYEQYF
TRBD2,TRBV4-3,CASSQDSGGPDTDTQYF
TRBD1,TRBV2,CASSGQGGNQPQHF
NA,TRBV28,CASKGAVYGYTF
NA,TRBV7-9,CASSPNIGVGGYEQYF
TRBD2,TRBV27,CASSLSAGGPDEQYF
NA,TRBV9,CASSVGATEGQPQHF
NA,TRBV5-5,CASSDGQNSYEQYF
NA,TRBV6-5,CASSLYGANEQYF
TRBD1,TRBV9,CASSVTGAAGYGYTF
NA,TRBV11-2,CASSLDLPRGETQYF
TRBD2,TRBV30,CAWSDSGETQYF
TRBD2,TRBV14,CASSSGGWGNEQFF
NA,TRBV4-3,CASSQDLLGSSYNEQFF
NA,TRBV5-1,CASSSTTGINQPQHF
TRBD1,TRBV25-1,CASSSRDRLSSYEQYF